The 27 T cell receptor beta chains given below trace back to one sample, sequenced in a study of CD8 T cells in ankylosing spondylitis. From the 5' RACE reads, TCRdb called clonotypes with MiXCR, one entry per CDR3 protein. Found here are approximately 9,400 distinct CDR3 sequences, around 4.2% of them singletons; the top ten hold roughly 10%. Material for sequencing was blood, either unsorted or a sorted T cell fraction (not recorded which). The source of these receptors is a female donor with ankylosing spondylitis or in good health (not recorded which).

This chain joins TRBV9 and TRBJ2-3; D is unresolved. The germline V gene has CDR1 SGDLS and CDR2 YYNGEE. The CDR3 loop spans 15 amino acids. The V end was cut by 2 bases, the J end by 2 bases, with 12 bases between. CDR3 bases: TGTGCCAGCAGCGTCTCTCAGCGCTACACAGATACGCAGTATTTT. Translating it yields CASSVSQRYTDTQYF.

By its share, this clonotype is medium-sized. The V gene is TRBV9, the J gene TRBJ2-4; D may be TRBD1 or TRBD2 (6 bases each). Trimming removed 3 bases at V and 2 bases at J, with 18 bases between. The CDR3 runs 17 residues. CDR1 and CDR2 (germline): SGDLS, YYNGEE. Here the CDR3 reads CASSATRDTPSKNIQYF. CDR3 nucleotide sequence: TGTGCCAGCAGCGCTACGCGGGACACCCCTTCCAAAAACATTCAGTACTTC.

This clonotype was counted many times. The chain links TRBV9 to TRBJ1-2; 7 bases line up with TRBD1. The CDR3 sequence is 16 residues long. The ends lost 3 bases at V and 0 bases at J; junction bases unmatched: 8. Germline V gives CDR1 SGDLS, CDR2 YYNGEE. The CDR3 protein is CASSGRQGTANYGYTF. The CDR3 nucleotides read TGTGCCAGCAGCGGACGACAGGGCACAGCTAACTATGGCTACACCTTC.

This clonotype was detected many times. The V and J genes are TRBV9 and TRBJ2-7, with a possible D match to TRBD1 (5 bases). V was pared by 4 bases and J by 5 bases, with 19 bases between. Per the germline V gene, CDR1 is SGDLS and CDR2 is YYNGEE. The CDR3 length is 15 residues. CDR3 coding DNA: TGTGCCAGCAGCCCCCAGACTCAGGGTGGCAACGAGCAGTACTTC. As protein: CASSPQTQGGNEQYF.

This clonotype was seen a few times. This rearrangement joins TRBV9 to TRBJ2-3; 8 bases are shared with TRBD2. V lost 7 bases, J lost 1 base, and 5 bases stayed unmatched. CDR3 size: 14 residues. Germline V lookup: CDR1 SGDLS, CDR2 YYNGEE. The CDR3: CASGISGGTDTQYF. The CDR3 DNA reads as TGTGCCAGCGGAATTAGCGGGGGCACAGATACGCAGTATTTT.

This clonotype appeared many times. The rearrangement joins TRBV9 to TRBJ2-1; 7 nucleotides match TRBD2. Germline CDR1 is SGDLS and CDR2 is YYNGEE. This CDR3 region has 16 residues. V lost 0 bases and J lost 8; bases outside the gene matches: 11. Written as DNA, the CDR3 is TGTGCCAGCAGCGTAGAAGTTGGATGGGAGGGCGATGAGCAGTTCTTC. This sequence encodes CASSVEVGWEGDEQFF.

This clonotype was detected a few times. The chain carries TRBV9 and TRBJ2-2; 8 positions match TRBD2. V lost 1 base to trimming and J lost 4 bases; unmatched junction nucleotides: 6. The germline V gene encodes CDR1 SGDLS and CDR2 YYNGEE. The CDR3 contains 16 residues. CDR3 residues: CASSVTGGGRTGELFF. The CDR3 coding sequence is TGTGCCAGCAGCGTAACCGGGGGGGGCCGCACCGGGGAGCTGTTTTTT. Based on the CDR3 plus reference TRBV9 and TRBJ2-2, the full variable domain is DSGVTQTPKHLITATGQRVTLRCSPRSGDLSVYWYQQSLDQGLQFLIQYYNGEERAKGNILERFSAQQFPDLHSELNLSSLELGDSALYFCASSVTGGGRTGELFFGEGSRLTVL.

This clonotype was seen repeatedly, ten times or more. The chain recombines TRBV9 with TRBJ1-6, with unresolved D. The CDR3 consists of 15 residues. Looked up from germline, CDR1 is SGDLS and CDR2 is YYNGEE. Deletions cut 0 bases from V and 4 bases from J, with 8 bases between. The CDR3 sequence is CASSVADGYNSPLHF. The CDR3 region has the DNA TGTGCCAGCAGCGTAGCGGACGGATATAATTCACCCCTCCACTTT.

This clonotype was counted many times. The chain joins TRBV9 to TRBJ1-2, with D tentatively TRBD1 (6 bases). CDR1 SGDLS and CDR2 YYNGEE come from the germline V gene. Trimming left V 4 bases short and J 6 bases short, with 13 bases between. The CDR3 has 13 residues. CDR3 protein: CASSPTGQDGYTF. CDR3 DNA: TGTGCCAGCAGCCCCACGGGACAAGATGGCTACACCTTC.

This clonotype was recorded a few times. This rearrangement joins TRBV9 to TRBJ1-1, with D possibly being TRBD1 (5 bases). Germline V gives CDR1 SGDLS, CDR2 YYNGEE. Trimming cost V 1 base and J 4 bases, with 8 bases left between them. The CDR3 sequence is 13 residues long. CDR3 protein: CASSVNGGTEAFF. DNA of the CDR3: TGTGCCAGCAGCGTAAACGGGGGCACTGAAGCTTTCTTT.

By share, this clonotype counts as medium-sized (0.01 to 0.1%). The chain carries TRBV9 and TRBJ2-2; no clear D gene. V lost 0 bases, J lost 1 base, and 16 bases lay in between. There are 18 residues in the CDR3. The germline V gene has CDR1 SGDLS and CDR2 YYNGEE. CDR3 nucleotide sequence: TGTGCCAGCAGCGTAGACCCCCGTACTACCTGGAACACCGGGGAGCTGTTTTTT. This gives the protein CASSVDPRTTWNTGELFF.

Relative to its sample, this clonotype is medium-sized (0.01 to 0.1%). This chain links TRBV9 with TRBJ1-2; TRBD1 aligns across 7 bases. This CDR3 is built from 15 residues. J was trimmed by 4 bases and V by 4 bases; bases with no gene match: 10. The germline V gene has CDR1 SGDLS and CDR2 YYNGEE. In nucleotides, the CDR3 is TGTGCCAGCAGCCCCGAAGGGGGCCCACTCTATGGCTACACCTTC. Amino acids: CASSPEGGPLYGYTF.

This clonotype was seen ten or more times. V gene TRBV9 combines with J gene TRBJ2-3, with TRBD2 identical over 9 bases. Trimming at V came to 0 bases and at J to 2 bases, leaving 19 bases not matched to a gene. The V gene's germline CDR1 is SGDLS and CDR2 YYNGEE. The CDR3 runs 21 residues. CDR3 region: CASSVAGSGASGDSYTDTQYF. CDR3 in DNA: TGTGCCAGCAGCGTAGCGGGGAGTGGGGCTAGCGGGGACAGCTACACAGATACGCAGTATTTT.

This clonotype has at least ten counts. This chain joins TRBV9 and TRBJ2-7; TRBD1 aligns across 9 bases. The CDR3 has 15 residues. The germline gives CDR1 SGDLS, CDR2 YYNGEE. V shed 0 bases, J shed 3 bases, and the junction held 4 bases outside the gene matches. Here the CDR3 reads CASSVARDRDYEQYF. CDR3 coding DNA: TGTGCCAGCAGCGTAGCTCGGGACAGGGACTACGAGCAGTACTTC.

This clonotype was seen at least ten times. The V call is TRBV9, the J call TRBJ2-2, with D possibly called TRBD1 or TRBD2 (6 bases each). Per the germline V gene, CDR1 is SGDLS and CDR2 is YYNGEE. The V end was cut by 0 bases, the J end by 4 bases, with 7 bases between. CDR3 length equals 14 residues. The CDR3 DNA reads TGTGCCAGCAGCGTAGCGGGGGCCACCGGGGAGCTGTTTTTT. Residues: CASSVAGATGELFF.

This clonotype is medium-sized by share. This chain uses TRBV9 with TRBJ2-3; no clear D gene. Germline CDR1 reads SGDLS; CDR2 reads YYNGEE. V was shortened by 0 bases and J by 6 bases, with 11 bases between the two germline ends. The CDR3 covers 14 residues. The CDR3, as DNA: TGTGCCAGCAGCGTAGCCAATCTAGGGGATACGCAGTATTTT. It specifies CASSVANLGDTQYF.

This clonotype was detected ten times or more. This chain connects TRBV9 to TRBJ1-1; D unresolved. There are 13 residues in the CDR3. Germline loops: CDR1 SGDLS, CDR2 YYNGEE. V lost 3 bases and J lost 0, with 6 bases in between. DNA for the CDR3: TGTGCCAGCAGCGCCGGATTGAACACTGAAGCTTTCTTT. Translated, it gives CASSAGLNTEAFF.

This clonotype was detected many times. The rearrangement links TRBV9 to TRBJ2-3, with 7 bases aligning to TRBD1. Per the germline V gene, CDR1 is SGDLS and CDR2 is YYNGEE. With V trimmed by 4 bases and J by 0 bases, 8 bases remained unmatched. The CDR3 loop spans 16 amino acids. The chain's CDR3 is CASSTGTVTSTDTQYF. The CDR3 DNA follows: TGTGCCAGCAGCACGGGGACAGTCACTAGCACAGATACGCAGTATTTT.

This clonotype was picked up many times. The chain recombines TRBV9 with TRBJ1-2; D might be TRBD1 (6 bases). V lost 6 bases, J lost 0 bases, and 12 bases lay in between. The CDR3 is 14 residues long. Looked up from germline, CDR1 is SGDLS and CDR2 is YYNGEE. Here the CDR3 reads CASTRTGTNYGYTF. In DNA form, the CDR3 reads TGTGCCAGCACTAGAACAGGGACTAACTATGGCTACACCTTC.

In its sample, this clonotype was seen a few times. Here the CDR3 DNA reads TGTGCCAGCAGCGTTGGGGGTCAGCCACACACCGGGGAGCTGTTTTTT. This sequence encodes CASSVGGQPHTGELFF. V and J are TRBV9 and TRBJ2-2; TRBD1 or TRBD2 may be the D gene (5 bases each). This CDR3 contains 16 residues. The germline V gene has CDR1 SGDLS and CDR2 YYNGEE. The V end lost 2 bases, the J end lost 3 bases, and 14 bases lay between the germline ends.

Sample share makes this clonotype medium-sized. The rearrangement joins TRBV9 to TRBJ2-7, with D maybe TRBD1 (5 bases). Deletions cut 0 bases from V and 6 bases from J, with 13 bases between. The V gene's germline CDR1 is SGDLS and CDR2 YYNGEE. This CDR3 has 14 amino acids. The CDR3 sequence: CASSVGRVDVEQYF. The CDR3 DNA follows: TGTGCCAGCAGCGTAGGCAGGGTAGATGTCGAGCAGTACTTC.

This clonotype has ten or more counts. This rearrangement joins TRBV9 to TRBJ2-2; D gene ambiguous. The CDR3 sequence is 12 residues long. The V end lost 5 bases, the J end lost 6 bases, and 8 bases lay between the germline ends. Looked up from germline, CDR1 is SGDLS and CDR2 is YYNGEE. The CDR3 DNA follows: TGTGCCAGCAGGCAGTGGCCCGGGGAGCTGTTTTTT. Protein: CASRQWPGELFF. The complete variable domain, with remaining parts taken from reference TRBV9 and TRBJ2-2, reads DSGVTQTPKHLITATGQRVTLRCSPRSGDLSVYWYQQSLDQGLQFLIQYYNGEERAKGNILERFSAQQFPDLHSELNLSSLELGDSALYFCASRQWPGELFFGEGSRLTVL.

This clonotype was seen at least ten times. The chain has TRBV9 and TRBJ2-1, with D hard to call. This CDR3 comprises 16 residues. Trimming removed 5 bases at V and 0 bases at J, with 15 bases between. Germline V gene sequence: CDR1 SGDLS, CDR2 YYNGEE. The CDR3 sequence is CASRPRSDSSYNEQFF. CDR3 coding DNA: TGTGCCAGCAGACCAAGATCCGATAGCTCCTACAATGAGCAGTTCTTC.

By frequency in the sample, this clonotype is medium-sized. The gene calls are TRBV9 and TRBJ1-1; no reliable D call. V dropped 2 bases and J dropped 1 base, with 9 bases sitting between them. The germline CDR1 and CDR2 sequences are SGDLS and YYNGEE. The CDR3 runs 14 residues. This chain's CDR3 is CASSVDGRNTEAFF. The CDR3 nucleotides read TGTGCCAGCAGCGTCGACGGGCGGAACACTGAAGCTTTCTTT.

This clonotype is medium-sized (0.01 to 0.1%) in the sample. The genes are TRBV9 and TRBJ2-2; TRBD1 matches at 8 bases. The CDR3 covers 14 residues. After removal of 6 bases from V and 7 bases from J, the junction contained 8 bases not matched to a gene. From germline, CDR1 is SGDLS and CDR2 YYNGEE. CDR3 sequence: CASKGQGFVGELFF. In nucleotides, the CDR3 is TGTGCCAGCAAAGGACAGGGATTTGTCGGGGAGCTGTTTTTT.

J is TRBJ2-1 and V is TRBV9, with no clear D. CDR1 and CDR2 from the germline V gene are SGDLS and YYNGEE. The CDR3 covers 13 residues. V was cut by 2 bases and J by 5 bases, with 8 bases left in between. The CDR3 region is CASSVDPNNEQFF. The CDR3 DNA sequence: TGTGCCAGCAGCGTGGACCCAAACAATGAGCAGTTCTTC.

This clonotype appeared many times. The CDR3 nucleotides read TGTGCCAGCAGCCCCTCTGCCCAAGGTCTCGACGAGCAGTACTTC. Translated: CASSPSAQGLDEQYF. The chain recombines TRBV9 with TRBJ2-7, with D hard to call. The CDR3 length is 15 residues. V lost 4 bases and J lost 5, with 19 bases in between. Germline loops: CDR1 SGDLS, CDR2 YYNGEE. Full variable domain (outside the CDR3, taken from reference TRBV9 and TRBJ2-7): DSGVTQTPKHLITATGQRVTLRCSPRSGDLSVYWYQQSLDQGLQFLIQYYNGEERAKGNILERFSAQQFPDLHSELNLSSLELGDSALYFCASSPSAQGLDEQYFGPGTRLTVT.